This T cell receptor (beta chain) was documented in a study of naive and memory T cell subsets (dated by TCRdb to 2016 to 2017). Looking at the study overall: Sorted naive and memory T cell subsets from peripheral blood were analyzed in the study using a UMI-based, open-source pipeline for TCR alpha and beta sequencing. The results of the functional CMV T cell responses matched the IgG serology results in every case. RNA was DNase-treated and reverse transcribed with TCR constant-region primers, mostly using SuperScript III.

The research as a whole found: Following error correction, more than 95% of naive TCR sequences occurred only once, which made naive abundance distributions much steeper than those of memory subsets. Clonotypes were defined as single alpha or beta chain sequences, not paired alpha/beta receptors. In both CD4 and CD8 cells, going from naive through CM, EM and EMRA, the Gini index went up while Shannon and inverse Simpson diversity went down. RNA-based TCR counts may be influenced by expression changes linked to T cell activation and differentiation. A few larger clonotypes were found in naive repertoires, especially CD8, and these larger clonotypes were possibly memory cells re-expressing CD45RA. No ground truth was available to validate the repertoire findings for the naive and memory subsets. TCR abundance followed a power law with an exponent that was different for naive and memory subsets but consistent across the three individuals.

In this sample, this clonotype turned up many times. Its antigen is still unknown. Base qualities are not at hand, and no much larger clone is one base apart. From the second PCR step onward, the TCR alpha chain libraries and the TCR beta chain libraries were amplified separately. The CMV status of each donor was determined by measuring IFNgamma production from CD4+ T cells after fresh PBMCs had been stimulated overnight with CMV viral lysate. Using Miltenyi beads, CD4 T cells were first positively selected, and CD8 T cells were then positively selected from the CD4-negative fraction. Cells were stained for CD3, CD4, CD8, CD45RA, CD27 and a live/dead dye and were sorted on a BD Aria II into four subsets based on CD45RA and CD27. Three healthy volunteers provided blood, and each donor's sample was split into CD4 and CD8 T cells and then further divided into four differentiation subsets. About 130 ml of peripheral blood was collected from each donor, and PBMC were isolated from the blood using Ficoll-Paque PLUS density-gradient centrifugation. After sorting, cells were lysed in RLT buffer, RNA was extracted using a Qiagen RNeasy kit, and the extracted RNA was stored at -80 degrees C.

Libraries were built with UMI-ligation and nested PCR. The beta constant-region primer consisted of an equimolar mixture of two oligonucleotides that together covered TRBC1 and TRBC2. A single-stranded oligonucleotide containing the SP2 primer and a 12-nucleotide UMI was joined to the 3' end of the cDNA by T4 RNA ligase 1. Four rounds of PCR were used to amplify ligated cDNA, with nested alpha and beta constant-region primers being used together with the SP2 primer. Incubation of the ligation reaction was carried out at 16 degrees C for 20-24 hours. PCR2 was typically run as a SYBR Green qPCR and stopped at a predetermined threshold to prevent over-amplification. Agencourt AMPure XP magnetic beads were used for all purifications after the first. Libraries were quantified by Qubit and checked on a TapeStation, with a main peak expected near 650 bp. The pooled libraries were sequenced on an Illumina MiSeq using v2 2x251 paired-end kits, which usually yielded about 0.9-2.1 million reads per sample. Libraries were pooled at about 4.3 nM per sample, and about 4.5-7.5% PhiX was added to improve cluster recognition. Concerning the study's data processing: Decombinator assigned V and J genes to Demultiplexor-processed FASTQ reads by tag matching, allowing a single base-pair mismatch. Collapsinator relied on UMIs to fix sequencing errors as well as frequency errors caused by PCR heterogeneity. TCRs were translated and CDR3s were extracted from the conserved cysteine to the FGXG phenylalanine by CDR3Translator, with non-productive sequences being flagged. Gini, Shannon entropy and inverse Simpson indices were calculated on repertoires that had been subsampled to equal numbers of UMI-defined TCRs. Within the linear range, a power law was fitted by maximum likelihood to the distributions of clonotype abundance. Similar UMI counts, unique TCR numbers and clonal distributions were obtained with the pipeline and with MIGEC on one naive CD8 sample. In one analysis, naive TCRs also found in any memory subset of the same donor were removed from the naive repertoire. The repertoires were searched for roughly 7,000 CMV-associated CDR3 sequences that had been compiled from VDJdb and a published dataset. The public reads were quality trimmed at Q25 with fastp and then assembled into clones with MiXCR by TCRdb, keeping productive beta chains. Each CDR3 protein gets just one entry, which takes the most common genes and DNA from the rows behind it. Clone size and V and J calls follow TCRdb, not the original study. A total of about 150,000 distinct CDR3 sequences appear in this sample, approximately 15% of them only once. Of the sample, roughly 0.14% falls within the top ten clones.

Sequenced: naive CD4+ T cells from blood. What the cell subset or site label conveys for this sample: naive T cells, CD45RA high CD27+. This clonotype was sampled from a human donor in good health.

Read as DNA, the sequence is TGTGCCAGCAGCCAAGGGGACAGGGGGCGCTTATACACTGAAGCTTTCTTT. Its amino acids are CASSQGDRGRLYTEAFF. The rearranged segments are TRBV3-1 and TRBJ1-1; the junction holds 12 bases that match TRBD1. The CDR3 covers 17 residues, taking in both the cysteine and the phenylalanine. The sequence is cut down to CDR3 DNA, 51 bases in frame from base 1. Looking up the germline V gene (reference sequence) yields CDR1 LGHDT and CDR2 YNNKEL. Trimmed from V: 1 base; trimmed from J: 3 bases; junction bases lacking a gene match: 6.